This T cell receptor (beta chain) was recovered during a study of shared clonotypes between healthy human individuals. Across the study: The plates for each donor numbered three CD4 naive, three CD4 memory, two CD8 naive and one CD8 memory. Whole-study results and caveats: Owing to a small donor count, the genetic and exposure-history diversity represented was limited. Naive CD4 clonotype sharing across a few donors was 4% to 5.5%. Blood was the only sampled material, and tissue repertoires likely differ.

Assay used: immunoSEQ multiplex PCR; TCRdb lists only in-frame clones, some missing. The sample includes about 520,000 clones, 95% to 97% of them seen just once. About this clone itself: Its target is unknown.

The J segment lost 4 bases and the V segment lost 8 bases, leaving 9 bases of the junction unmatched. Germline V CDR1 and CDR2: SGHAT, FQDESV (reference sequence). The CDR3 runs to 17 residues. Sequencing was done on a sample of naive CD4+ T cells sorted from blood. Subset indicated: CD45RA+ positively selected. The chain couples TRBV11-1 to TRBJ2-2; 14 nucleotides align to TRBD2. The sequence derives from a woman under 40 in good health. The CDR3 region is CASGGLAGDEGTGELFF. The CDR3 nucleotides read TGTGCCAGCGGGGGACTAGCGGGAGACGAGGGCACCGGGGAGCTGTTTTTT.